The 21 T cell receptor beta chains below come from one sample, sequenced in a study of cytomegalovirus exposure and HLA in healthy donors. The PCR employed 60 Vbeta primers together with 13 Jbeta primers. TCRdb's copy holds only in-frame clones and misses some; the assay was immunoSEQ multiplex PCR. Its listing shows under 95,000 clones. The sample taken for sequencing was PBMCs. The receptors were gathered from a female donor in good health and CMV-seropositive.

V gene TRBV4-1 combines with J gene TRBJ2-1; a possible D gene is TRBD1 (6 bases). The CDR3 length is 16 residues. Trimming took off 0 bases at V and 4 bases at J, with 13 bases between the two ends. Germline loops: CDR1 MGHRA, CDR2 YSYEKL. The CDR3 spells CASSQDQGGQYNEQFF. CDR3 in DNA: TGCGCCAGCAGCCAAGATCAAGGAGGACAGTACAATGAGCAGTTCTTC.

The chain couples TRBV18 to TRBJ2-1; D possibly corresponds to TRBD1 (6 bases). The CDR3 spans 13 residues. V lost 4 bases to trimming and J lost 5 bases, with 9 bases between them. Germline lookup yields CDR1 KGHSH and CDR2 LQKENI. CDR3 sequence reads: CASSQDSNNEQFF. CDR3 in DNA: TGTGCCAGCTCACAGGACAGCAACAATGAGCAGTTCTTC.

This chain links TRBV25-1 with TRBJ1-4, with TRBD1 identical over 9 bases. There are 14 residues in the CDR3. The V segment lost 8 bases and the J segment 3 bases; nucleotides outside the gene matches: 4. The germline CDR1 and CDR2 sequences are MGHDK and SYGVNS. The CDR3 sequence: CASPDRGANEKLFF. CDR3 nucleotides: TGTGCCAGCCCGGACAGGGGAGCTAATGAAAAACTGTTTTTT.

CDR3 sequence reads: CASSLALGGDSYEQYF. The CDR3 DNA reads TGTGCCAGCAGCTTGGCGCTCGGGGGGGACTCCTACGAGCAGTACTTC. The chain carries TRBV5-6 and TRBJ2-7; 8 nucleotides match TRBD2. The CDR3 is 16 residues long. Germline-derived CDR1 and CDR2 are SGHDT and YYEEEE. V was clipped by 0 bases and J by 0 bases; unmatched bases: 5.

V usage is TRBV18 and J usage is TRBJ2-5, with 9 nucleotides matching TRBD2. The length of the CDR3 is 15 residues. Germline V gene lookup returns CDR1 KGHSH and CDR2 LQKENI. V dropped 2 bases and J dropped 5; count of bases not matched to a gene: 6. The CDR3: CASSPAGGPRETQYF. The CDR3 coding sequence is TGTGCCAGCTCACCAGCGGGGGGGCCCCGGGAGACCCAGTACTTC.

The genes are TRBV5-6 and TRBJ2-4; D may be TRBD2 (6 bases). The CDR3 is made up of 17 amino acids. The germline V gene encodes CDR1 SGHDT and CDR2 YYEEEE. V was pared by 5 bases and J by 0 bases, with 18 bases between. CDR3 DNA: TGTGCCAGCAGTCCGACGGAGGGCTTCCTAGCCAAAAACATTCAGTACTTC. This gives the protein CASSPTEGFLAKNIQYF.

V usage is TRBV10-1 and J usage is TRBJ2-7; 7 bases are shared with TRBD2. The germline V gene has CDR1 WNHNN and CDR2 SYGVQD (reference sequence). The V gene end was trimmed by 3 bases and the J gene end by 4 bases; junction bases not matched to a gene: 9. There are 15 residues in the CDR3. CDR3 region: CASSELASGSYEQYF. In nucleotides, the CDR3 is TGCGCCAGCAGTGAACTGGCTAGCGGATCATACGAGCAGTACTTC.

The rearrangement uses TRBV7-9 and TRBJ2-2; 13 bases align to TRBD2. V lost 2 bases, J lost 2 bases, and 8 bases stayed unmatched. This CDR3 spans 19 amino acids. The germline V gene encodes CDR1 SEHNR and CDR2 FQNEAQ (reference sequence). CDR3 residues: CASSLRRTSGRVNTGELFF. The DNA of the CDR3 is TGTGCCAGCAGCTTAAGGCGGACTAGCGGGAGAGTAAACACCGGGGAGCTGTTTTTT.

This rearrangement joins TRBV6-5 to TRBJ1-2, with 7 positions matching TRBD1. V shed 2 bases, J shed 4 bases, and the junction held 10 bases outside the gene matches. This CDR3 region has 16 residues. Germline V gives CDR1 MNHEY, CDR2 SVGAGI. Written as DNA, the CDR3 is TGTGCCAGCAGTTACATCCCAGGGGGTTTGGTCTATGGCTACACCTTC. Translating it yields CASSYIPGGLVYGYTF.

This chain uses TRBV6-5 with TRBJ2-7; TRBD1 matches 8 bases. Trimming removed 6 bases from V and 1 base from J; junction bases left unmatched: 2. Germline CDR1 is MNHEY and CDR2 is SVGAGI. The CDR3 runs to 13 residues. The CDR3 reads CASSRQGSYEQYF. CDR3 bases: TGTGCCAGCAGCCGACAGGGGTCCTACGAGCAGTACTTC.

V and J are TRBV14 and TRBJ2-7; possible D gene TRBD2, 7 bases. The length of the CDR3 is 19 residues. V was clipped by 6 bases and J by 3 bases, with 30 bases between them. Germline CDR1 reads SGHDN; CDR2 reads FVKESK. CDR3 loop: CASSHFAGDFTGSDYEQYF. In DNA form, the CDR3 reads TGTGCCAGCAGTCATTTCGCGGGGGACTTTACAGGGTCCGACTACGAGCAGTACTTC. The variable domain in full, completed from reference TRBV14 and TRBJ2-7, reads EAGVTQFPSHSVIEKGQTVTLRCDPISGHDNLYWYRRVMGKEIKFLLHFVKESKQDESGMPNNRFLAERTGGTYSTLKVQPAELEDSGVYFCASSHFAGDFTGSDYEQYFGPGTRLTVT.

The rearrangement links TRBV18 to TRBJ2-1, with 8 bases identical to TRBD1. Losses at the gene ends were 0 bases for V and 7 bases for J; bases not matched to a gene: 8. This CDR3 spans 16 amino acids. CDR1 and CDR2 from the germline V gene are KGHSH and LQKENI. The CDR3 region is CASSPPTGGYRNEQFF. The CDR3 DNA is TGTGCCAGCTCACCACCCACAGGGGGGTATAGGAATGAGCAGTTCTTC.

The genes are TRBV10-2 and TRBJ1-5; D ambiguous. Germline values: CDR1 WSHSY, CDR2 SAAADI. The V end lost 0 bases, the J end lost 1 base, and 13 bases lay between the germline ends. The CDR3 contains 17 residues. This chain's CDR3 is CASSESFMGSSNQPQHF. CDR3 DNA sequence: TGCGCCAGCAGTGAGTCGTTCATGGGCTCAAGCAATCAGCCCCAGCATTTT.

The rearrangement uses TRBV7-9 and TRBJ1-2; 8 bases match TRBD1. Germline CDR1 and CDR2: SEHNR and FQNEAQ (reference sequence). This CDR3 is 15 amino acids long. Germline trimming cut 5 bases from V and 3 bases from J; bases unmatched to any gene: 8. DNA of the CDR3: TGTGCCAGCAGCCAGGGGACAGGAACGGACTATGGCTACACCTTC. Translating it yields CASSQGTGTDYGYTF.

The CDR3 DNA reads as TGTGCTAGTGCCCTATTAGGAGGGATCACTGAAGCTTTCTTT. Its translation is CASALLGGITEAFF. The chain couples TRBV12-5 to TRBJ1-1; D is unresolved. The CDR3 extends over 14 amino acids. The V gene's germline CDR1 is LGHNT and CDR2 FRNRAP. The V end was cut by 7 bases, the J end by 4 bases, with 16 bases between.

V usage is TRBV6-1 and J usage is TRBJ2-5; 10 bases are shared with TRBD1. This CDR3 contains 13 residues. Trimming cost V 6 bases and J 4 bases; bases outside gene matches: 2. Germline V CDR1 and CDR2: MNHNS, SASEGT. CDR3: CASRDRGRETQYF. Written as DNA, the CDR3 is TGTGCCAGCAGGGACAGGGGGAGAGAGACCCAGTACTTC.

The rearrangement links TRBV18 to TRBJ2-7; TRBD1 agrees at 7 bases. The CDR3 is 13 residues long. Losses at the gene ends were 5 bases for V and 1 base for J; bases not matched to a gene: 2. The germline V gene encodes CDR1 KGHSH and CDR2 LQKENI. CDR3 region: CASSDRESYEQYF. The CDR3 DNA is TGTGCCAGCTCAGACAGGGAATCCTACGAGCAGTACTTC.

CDR3 amino acids: CASSYSAVTEAFF. CDR3 bases: TGTGCCAGCAGTTACTCGGCAGTAACTGAAGCTTTCTTT. The chain uses TRBV6-5 and TRBJ1-1; D unresolved. The CDR3 loop spans 13 amino acids. The germline V and J ends were trimmed by 0 bases and 5 bases, with 7 bases remaining between them. Germline V gene data show CDR1 as MNHEY and CDR2 as SVGAGI.

This chain joins TRBV5-4 and TRBJ2-7; possibly TRBD2 for D (6 bases). This CDR3 has 14 residues. CDR1 and CDR2 (germline): SGHNT, YYREEE (reference sequence). V was trimmed by 4 bases and J by 4 bases, leaving 15 bases between them. The CDR3 DNA is TGTGCCAGCAGCGCCGGGACTCAGCCTTACGAGCAGTACTTC. Translation gives CASSAGTQPYEQYF.

The chain recombines TRBV12-5 with TRBJ2-1; TRBD2 agrees at 11 bases. The CDR3 is 16 amino acids. Germline CDR1 reads LGHNT; CDR2 reads FRNRAP. V lost 5 bases to trimming and J lost 7 bases; unmatched junction nucleotides: 10. The chain's CDR3 is CASGPVLASGGNEQFF. The CDR3 DNA reads TGTGCTAGTGGTCCGGTTTTGGCTAGCGGGGGGAATGAGCAGTTCTTC.

The gene calls are TRBV7-2 and TRBJ2-2; tentative D call: TRBD2 (6 bases). The CDR3 has 14 amino acids. From germline, CDR1 is SGHTA and CDR2 FQGNSA. V lost 5 bases and J 3 bases, leaving 10 bases between the germline ends. In DNA form, the CDR3 reads TGTGCCAGCAGCCCGACTAGGGACACCGGGGAGCTGTTTTTT. This codes for CASSPTRDTGELFF.